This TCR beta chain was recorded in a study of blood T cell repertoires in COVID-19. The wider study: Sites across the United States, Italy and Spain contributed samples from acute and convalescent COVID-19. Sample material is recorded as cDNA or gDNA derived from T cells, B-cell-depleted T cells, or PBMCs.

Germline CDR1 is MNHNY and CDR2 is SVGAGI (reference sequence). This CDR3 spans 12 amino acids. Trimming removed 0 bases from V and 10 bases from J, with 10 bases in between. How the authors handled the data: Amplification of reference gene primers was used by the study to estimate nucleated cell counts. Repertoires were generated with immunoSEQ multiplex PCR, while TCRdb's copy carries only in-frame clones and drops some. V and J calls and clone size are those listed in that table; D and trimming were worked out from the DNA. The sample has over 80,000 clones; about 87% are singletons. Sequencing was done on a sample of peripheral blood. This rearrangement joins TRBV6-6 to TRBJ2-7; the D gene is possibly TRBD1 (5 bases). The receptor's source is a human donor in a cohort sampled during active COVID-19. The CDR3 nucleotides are TGTGCCAGCAGTTACTCAGGGGCTTCCCAGTACTTC. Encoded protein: CASSYSGASQYF.